The entry that follows covers one T cell receptor (beta chain) sequence. This clone has a handful of counts. Its antigen is unknown. No base qualities exist here, and no much larger clone lies one base off it. Patients with autoimmune disease history or receiving systemic immunosuppression were excluded from the trial. In every dose cohort, peripheral blood was drawn for TCR sequencing at baseline, cycle 4 day 1, and cycle 7 day 1. Samples were obtained from an open-label, multicenter, first-in-human phase I dose-escalation trial of ivuxolimab. Adults with locally advanced or metastatic melanoma, renal cell, hepatocellular, or head and neck squamous cell carcinoma were enrolled in the trial. Before TCR sequencing, CD4+ and CD8+ T cells were separately sorted from peripheral blood. The CDR3 has 13 amino acids, counting the end cysteine and phenylalanine. Here the CDR3 DNA is all that survives: 39 bases in frame from base 1. The junction carries 10 bases between V and J, which are trimmed by 2 bases and 3 bases respectively. CDR1 GTSNPN and CDR2 SVGIG were looked up in the germline V gene (reference sequence).

The data are from a study of OX40 agonist ivuxolimab in advanced cancers. Regarding the complete study: The costimulatory receptor OX40 (CD134) was targeted by ivuxolimab, a fully human IgG2 agonistic monoclonal antibody. Intravenous ivuxolimab was administered to patients every 2 weeks at six dose levels: 0.01, 0.1, 0.3, 1.5, 3 and 10 mg/kg. Of the approximately 50 dose-escalation patients, hepatocellular carcinoma was present in approximately 20, melanoma in roughly 15, renal cell carcinoma in 9 and head and neck cancer in 9. In the dose-escalation cohort, approximately 83% of patients were male, and the mean age was 60 years with a range of roughly 20 to 79. Patients were allowed to have had prior anti-PD-1, anti-PD-L1 or anti-CTLA-4 therapy, and approximately 40% of the dose-escalation patients had previously received checkpoint inhibitors. Three dose-escalation patients achieved partial responses, one with hepatocellular carcinoma and two with cutaneous melanoma. Peripheral TCRbeta sequencing aimed to test whether ivuxolimab altered TCR sequence diversity and caused clonal T-cell expansion. The paper reports the monotherapy dose-escalation portion (N of about 52 patients) of the phase I ivuxolimab trial. The paper's findings and limits, for the study overall: Which antigens the clonally expanded peripheral T cells were specific for was not determined. At doses of 0.1 to 3.0 mg/kg, clonal expansion of both CD4+ and CD8+ T cells in blood was seen between baseline and week 6. Low levels of normalized T-cell clonal expansion were also seen in some patients who did not respond. In partial responders in the 0.1-3.0 mg/kg groups, normalized peripheral clonal expansion was found to be among the lowest, especially among CD8+ T cells. After ivuxolimab, more expanded clones were found on average in CD8+ T cells than in CD4+ T cells.

To sequence the TCRbeta CDR3 region, genomic DNA was isolated from the sorted cells. The immunoSEQ Assay was used to sequence the TCRbeta CDR3 regions. Imported from immuneACCESS, the table was reduced by TCRdb to in-frame sequences with V and J called. These copies leave out some clones; in studies compared against another copy, an unresolved V gene accounts for under half, and the cause of the remainder is not known. A total of tens of thousands of clones appear in this sample, approximately 86% of them only once. 35% to 40% of the sample belongs to the ten largest clones. The rearranged chain carries TRBV30 and TRBJ1-1, with the D gene not confidently named. The material was CD4+ or CD8+ T cells sorted from blood, obtained in a trial of the OX40 agonist ivuxolimab. This sequence originates from an adult with an advanced solid tumor such as melanoma, head and neck, liver or kidney cancer. In nucleotides, the sequence is TGTGCCTGGAGTACGACCGCTTACACTGAAGCTTTCTTT. Its translation is CAWSTTAYTEAFF.